The rows below give T cell receptor beta chains drawn from one sample of a study of cytomegalovirus exposure and HLA in healthy donors. Method: immunoSEQ multiplex PCR; TCRdb's copy keeps in-frame clones and lacks some. The sample holds 250,000 or so clones; 80% to 90% are singletons and the top ten take 2.6%. Sequences were obtained from PBMCs. All receptors come from a man aged 18 to 30 in good health and CMV-seronegative. Each CDR3 is given with its conserved first and last residue. The order of the fields is D gene, V gene, clone size, J gene, CDR3 protein, CDR3 DNA. A D gene is named only where the DNA matches it firmly. The size of a clone is reported for some rows only, either as once, few or many, or as a class for expanded clones.

>TRBD2|TRBV9|-|TRBJ2-1
CASSGGGAAGGTSSYNEQFF
TGTGCCAGCAGCGGAGGGGGGGCTGCGGGAGGAACCAGCTCCTACAATGAGCAGTTCTTC
>TRBD1|TRBV28|once|TRBJ2-3
CASSETGRGRRTDTQYF
TGTGCCAGCAGCGAGACAGGGCGAGGTAGGAGGACAGATACGCAGTATTTT
>-|TRBV2|-|TRBJ1-5
CASSLGQNSNQPQHF
TGTGCCAGCAGCTTAGGACAGAATAGCAATCAGCCCCAGCATTTT
>-|TRBV28|-|TRBJ2-6
CATQRMGASGANVLTF
TGTGCCACCCAACGTATGGGGGCCTCTGGGGCCAACGTCCTGACTTTC
>TRBD1|TRBV9|-|TRBJ2-7
CASSTRGHGQYF
TGTGCCAGCAGCACGAGGGGGCATGGGCAGTACTTC
>-|TRBV4-1|-|TRBJ1-2
CASSPGQNYGYTF
TGCGCCAGCAGCCCCGGACAGAACTATGGCTACACCTTC
>-|TRBV28|-|TRBJ2-1
CASSETGTGLTMRQFF
TGTGCCAGCAGTGAAACCGGGACTGGCCTCACAATGAGGCAGTTCTTC
>TRBD2|TRBV27|-|TRBJ2-5
CASRALAGLQETQYF
TGTGCCAGCAGGGCTCTAGCGGGCCTTCAAGAGACCCAGTACTTC
>TRBD1|TRBV7-9|-|TRBJ1-3
CANSLGQDLGNTIYF
TGTGCCAATTCCCTCGGACAGGACCTCGGAAACACCATATATTTT
>-|TRBV28|-|TRBJ2-2
CATKTGGPTGELFF
TGTGCCACAAAGACGGGGGGCCCCACCGGGGAGCTGTTTTTT
>-|TRBV7-2|-|TRBJ1-2
CASSLQGISGYTF
TGTGCCAGCAGCTTACAGGGAATCTCTGGCTACACCTTC
>-|TRBV7-2|once|TRBJ2-4
CASSQQGRNIQYF
TGTGCCAGCAGCCAACAGGGACGGAACATTCAGTACTTC
>-|TRBV28|-|TRBJ2-2
CASSLIQGIIGELFF
TGTGCCAGCAGCCTCATCCAGGGAATCATCGGGGAGCTGTTTTTT
>TRBD1|TRBV5-6|-|TRBJ1-3
CASSLTGEGNTIYF
TGTGCCAGCAGCCTGACAGGGGAAGGAAACACCATATATTTT
>-|TRBV18|-|TRBJ2-7
CASSPRRLVGEQYF
TGTGCCAGCTCACCCCGGAGACTAGTCGGAGAGCAGTACTTC
>TRBD1|TRBV7-2|-|TRBJ2-7
CASSLEGQVTYEQYF
TGTGCCAGCAGCTTAGAGGGACAGGTGACCTACGAGCAGTACTTC
>-|TRBV28|-|TRBJ2-1
CASKAPDNEQFF
TGTGCCAGCAAAGCTCCGGACAATGAGCAGTTCTTC
>-|TRBV9|-|TRBJ2-2
CASSQSNTGELFF
TGTGCCAGCAGCCAATCGAACACCGGGGAGCTGTTTTTT
>TRBD2|TRBV4-3|-|TRBJ2-2
CASSQLHSGRPGELFF
TGCGCCAGCAGCCAACTTCATAGCGGGAGACCCGGGGAGCTGTTTTTT